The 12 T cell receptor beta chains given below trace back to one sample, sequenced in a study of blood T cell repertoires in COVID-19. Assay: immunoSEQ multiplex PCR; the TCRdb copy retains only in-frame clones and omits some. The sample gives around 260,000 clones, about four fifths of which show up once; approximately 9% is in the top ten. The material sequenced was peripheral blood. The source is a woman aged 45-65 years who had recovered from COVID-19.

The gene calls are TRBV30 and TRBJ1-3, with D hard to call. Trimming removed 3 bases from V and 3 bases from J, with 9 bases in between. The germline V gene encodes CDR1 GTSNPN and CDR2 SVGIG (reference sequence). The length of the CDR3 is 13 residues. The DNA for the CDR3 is TGTGCCTGGAGGTTAGCCGGTGGAAACACCATATATTTT. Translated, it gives CAWRLAGGNTIYF.

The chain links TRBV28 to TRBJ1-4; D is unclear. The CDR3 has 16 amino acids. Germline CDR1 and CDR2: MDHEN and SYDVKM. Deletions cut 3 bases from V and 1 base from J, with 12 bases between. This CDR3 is CASSFTSGLTNEKLFF. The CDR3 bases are TGTGCCAGCAGTTTTACTTCCGGTCTAACTAATGAAAAACTGTTTTTT.

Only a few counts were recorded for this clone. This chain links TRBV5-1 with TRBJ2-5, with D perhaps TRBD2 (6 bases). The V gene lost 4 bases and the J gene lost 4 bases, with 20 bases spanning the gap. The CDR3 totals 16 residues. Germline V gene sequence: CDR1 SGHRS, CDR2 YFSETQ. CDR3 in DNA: TGCGCCAGCAGCCGGGGGACTCCCGAGGTAGGAGAGACCCAGTACTTC. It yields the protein CASSRGTPEVGETQYF.

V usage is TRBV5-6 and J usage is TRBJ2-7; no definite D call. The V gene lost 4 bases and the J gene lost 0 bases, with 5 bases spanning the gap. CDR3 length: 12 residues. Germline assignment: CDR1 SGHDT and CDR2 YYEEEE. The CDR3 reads CASSLYSYEQYF. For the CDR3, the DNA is TGTGCCAGCAGCCTGTACTCCTACGAGCAGTACTTC.

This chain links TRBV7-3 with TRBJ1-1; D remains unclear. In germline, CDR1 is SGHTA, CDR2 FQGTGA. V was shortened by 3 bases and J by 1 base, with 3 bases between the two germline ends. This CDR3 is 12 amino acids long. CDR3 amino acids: CASSFGNTEAFF. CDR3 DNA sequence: TGTGCCAGCAGCTTCGGGAACACTGAAGCTTTCTTT. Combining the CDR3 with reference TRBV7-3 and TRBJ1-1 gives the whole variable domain GAGVSQTPSNKVTEKGKYVELRCDPISGHTALYWYRQSLGQGPEFLIYFQGTGAADDSGLPNDRFFAVRPEGSVSTLKIQRTERGDSAVYLCASSFGNTEAFFGQGTRLTVV.

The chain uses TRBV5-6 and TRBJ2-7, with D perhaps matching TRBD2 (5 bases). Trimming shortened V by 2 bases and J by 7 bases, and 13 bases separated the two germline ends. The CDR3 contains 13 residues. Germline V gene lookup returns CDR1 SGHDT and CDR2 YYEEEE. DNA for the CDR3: TGTGCCAGCAGCTTTGGTGGGCGCGGGGAGCAGTACTTC. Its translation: CASSFGGRGEQYF. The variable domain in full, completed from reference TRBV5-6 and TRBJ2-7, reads DAGVTQSPTHLIKTRGQQVTLRCSPKSGHDTVSWYQQALGQGPQFIFQYYEEEERQRGNFPDRFSGHQFPNYSSELNVNALLLGDSALYLCASSFGGRGEQYFGPGTRLTVT.

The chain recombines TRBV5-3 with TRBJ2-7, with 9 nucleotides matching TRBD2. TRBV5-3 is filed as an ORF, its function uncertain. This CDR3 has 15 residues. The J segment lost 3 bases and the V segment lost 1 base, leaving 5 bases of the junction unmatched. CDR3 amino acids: CARSLRASGNYEQYF. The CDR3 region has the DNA TGTGCCAGAAGCTTGAGGGCTAGCGGGAACTACGAGCAGTACTTC.

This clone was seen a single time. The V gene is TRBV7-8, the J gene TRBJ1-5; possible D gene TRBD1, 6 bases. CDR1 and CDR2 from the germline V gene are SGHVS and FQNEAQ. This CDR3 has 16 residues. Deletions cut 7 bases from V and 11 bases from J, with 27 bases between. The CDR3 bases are TGTGCCAGCACCTCTCAGGGGACGGGGGGCATATCGGCCCAGCATTTT. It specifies CASTSQGTGGISAQHF.

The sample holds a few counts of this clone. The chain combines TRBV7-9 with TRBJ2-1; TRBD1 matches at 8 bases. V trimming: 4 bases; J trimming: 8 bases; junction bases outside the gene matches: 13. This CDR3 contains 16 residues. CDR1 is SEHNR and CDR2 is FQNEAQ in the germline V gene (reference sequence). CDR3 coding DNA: TGTGCCAGCAGCTCGACAGGGGCACTAGATCCGGATGAGCAGTTCTTC. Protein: CASSSTGALDPDEQFF.

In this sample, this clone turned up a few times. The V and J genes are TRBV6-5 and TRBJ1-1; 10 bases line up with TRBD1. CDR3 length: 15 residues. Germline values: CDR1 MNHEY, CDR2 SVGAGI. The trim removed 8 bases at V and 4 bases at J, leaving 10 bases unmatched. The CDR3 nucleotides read TGTGCCAGCGGAGACCCGACAGGGGGCATCACTGAAGCTTTCTTT. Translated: CASGDPTGGITEAFF.

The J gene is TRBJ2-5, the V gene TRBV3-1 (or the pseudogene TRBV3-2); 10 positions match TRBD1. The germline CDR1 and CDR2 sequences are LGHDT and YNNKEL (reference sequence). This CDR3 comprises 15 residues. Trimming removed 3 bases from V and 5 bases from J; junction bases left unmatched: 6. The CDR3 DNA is TGTGCCAGCAGCCACCCTGGACAGGGGGGGGAGACCCAGTACTTC. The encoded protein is CASSHPGQGGETQYF.

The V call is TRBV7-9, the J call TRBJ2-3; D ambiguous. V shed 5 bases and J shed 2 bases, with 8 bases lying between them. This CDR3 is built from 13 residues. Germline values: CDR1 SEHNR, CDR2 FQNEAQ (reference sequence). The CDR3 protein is CASSLQVTDTQYF. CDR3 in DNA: TGTGCCAGCAGCCTTCAGGTCACAGATACGCAGTATTTT.